Below are 20 T cell receptor beta chains sequenced from a single sample in a study of OX40 agonist ivuxolimab in advanced cancers. This table comes from immunoSEQ multiplex PCR, and its TCRdb copy is limited to in-frame clones, with some not included. The repertoire has tens of thousands of clones, 85% of them found once; the top ten carry 1.5% to 2%. This specimen consisted of CD4+ or CD8+ T cells sorted from blood, obtained in a trial of the OX40 agonist ivuxolimab. All receptors come from an adult with an advanced solid tumor such as melanoma, head and neck, liver or kidney cancer.

The rearrangement links TRBV5-8 to TRBJ2-7; maybe TRBD2 (6 bases). Trimming shortened V by 4 bases and J by 2 bases, and 10 bases separated the two germline ends. Germline-derived CDR1 and CDR2 are SGHTS and YDEGEE. The length of the CDR3 is 13 residues. CDR3 sequence (DNA): TGTGCCAGCAGCGTCGCGGGGACCTACGAGCAGTACTTC. Translating gives CASSVAGTYEQYF.

This clone was seen more than once but under ten times. This chain joins TRBV28 and TRBJ1-5; D call uncertain. The CDR3 spans 18 residues. V was cut by 5 bases and J by 6 bases, with 26 bases left in between. CDR1 and CDR2 from the germline V gene are MDHEN and SYDVKM. CDR3 DNA: TGTGCCAGCAGTAGATCCATTACGGCGTCCGGTTATGGTCAGCCCCAGCATTTT. It translates to CASSRSITASGYGQPQHF.

This chain links TRBV4-1 with TRBJ1-5, with unresolved D. The V end was cut by 1 base, the J end by 1 base, with 8 bases between. Germline loops: CDR1 MGHRA, CDR2 YSYEKL. The CDR3 totals 15 residues. CDR3 protein: CASSQVSSSNQPQHF. Written as DNA, the CDR3 is TGCGCCAGCAGCCAAGTCTCATCGAGCAATCAGCCCCAGCATTTT.

This clone has only a few counts. The rearrangement joins TRBV18 to TRBJ1-1; D is undetermined. The germline V gene has CDR1 KGHSH and CDR2 LQKENI. The CDR3 sequence is 17 residues long. The V end lost 3 bases, the J end lost 1 base, and 18 bases lay between the germline ends. CDR3 region: CASSPLASRGSNTEAFF. Written as DNA, the CDR3 is TGTGCCAGCTCACCCCTCGCCTCTCGAGGATCGAACACTGAAGCTTTCTTT. The variable domain in full, completed from reference TRBV18 and TRBJ1-1, reads NAGVMQNPRHLVRRRGQEARLRCSPMKGHSHVYWYRQLPEEGLKFMVYLQKENIIDESGMPKERFSAEFPKEGPSILRIQQVVRGDSAAYFCASSPLASRGSNTEAFFGQGTRLTVV.

This chain links TRBV7-9 with TRBJ2-7; 8 nucleotides line up with TRBD1. With 4 bases clipped from V and 1 base from J, the junction kept 3 bases outside the gene matches. The V gene's germline CDR1 is SEHNR and CDR2 FQNEAQ (reference sequence). The CDR3 is 14 amino acids. The CDR3 nucleotides are TGTGCCAGCAGCTCCCAGGGGGCGTCCTACGAGCAGTACTTC. It is translated as CASSSQGASYEQYF.

This chain uses TRBV7-8 with TRBJ1-1, with TRBD1 matching over 9 bases. From germline, CDR1 is SGHVS and CDR2 FQNEAQ. The CDR3 length is 16 residues. The junction had 11 bases not matched to a gene; V was cut back by 4 bases and J by 5 bases. The CDR3 loop is CASSSYSGTGRTEAFF. The CDR3 DNA reads as TGTGCCAGCAGCTCCTACAGCGGGACAGGGAGGACTGAAGCTTTCTTT.

This clone was observed a few times. The V and J genes are TRBV14 and TRBJ2-2; D unclear. From germline, CDR1 is SGHDN and CDR2 FVKESK. V lost 4 bases and J 8 bases, leaving 8 bases between the germline ends. This CDR3 has 12 residues. CDR3 sequence: CASSLSMGELFF. The DNA of the CDR3 is TGTGCCAGCAGCCTAAGTATGGGGGAGCTGTTTTTT. Based on the CDR3 plus reference TRBV14 and TRBJ2-2, the full variable domain is EAGVTQFPSHSVIEKGQTVTLRCDPISGHDNLYWYRRVMGKEIKFLLHFVKESKQDESGMPNNRFLAERTGGTYSTLKVQPAELEDSGVYFCASSLSMGELFFGEGSRLTVL.

The V gene is TRBV30, the J gene TRBJ1-3; the D is unclear. Germline V gives CDR1 GTSNPN, CDR2 SVGIG (reference sequence). V lost 2 bases, J lost 4 bases, and 12 bases lay in between. The CDR3 is 14 amino acids. CDR3 DNA: TGTGCCTGGAGTTTCGATACCTCGGGAAACACCATATATTTT. As protein: CAWSFDTSGNTIYF.

J is TRBJ1-1 and V is TRBV7-9; the match to TRBD1 covers 7 bases. The CDR3 is 15 amino acids. The V gene's germline CDR1 is SEHNR and CDR2 FQNEAQ (reference sequence). V trimming: 5 bases; J trimming: 1 base; junction bases outside the gene matches: 7. The CDR3 DNA reads as TGTGCCAGCAGCCCCGGGACAGCTCCGAACACTGAAGCTTTCTTT. Protein sequence: CASSPGTAPNTEAFF.

This chain joins TRBV7-2 and TRBJ1-2; 7 bases are a match to TRBD1. This CDR3 is 15 amino acids long. Trimming took 5 bases from V and 6 from J; bases not matched to a gene: 12. Looked up from germline, CDR1 is SGHTA and CDR2 is FQGNSA. CDR3 in DNA: TGTGCCAGCAGCAGCGAAGGTAGGGGGCAGGATGGCTACACCTTC. It specifies CASSSEGRGQDGYTF.

This clone appeared once. The CDR3 DNA is TGTGCCAGCAGCTTAGTTGGGGCAGTCGGGGAGCAGTTCTTC. Amino acids: CASSLVGAVGEQFF. The chain combines TRBV11-2 with TRBJ2-1, with D perhaps matching TRBD1 (5 bases). The V end lost 1 base, the J end lost 10 bases, and 14 bases lay between the germline ends. CDR1 is SGHAT, CDR2 FQNNGV, per germline. The CDR3 has 14 amino acids.

The rearrangement joins TRBV11-3 to TRBJ2-2; D unresolved. Germline CDR1 is SGHNT and CDR2 is YENEEA. This CDR3 is 16 amino acids long. V lost 1 base and J 0 bases, leaving 9 bases between the germline ends. The CDR3 DNA follows: TGTGCCAGCAGCTTAGGCTTGAATCCGAACACCGGGGAGCTGTTTTTT. Its protein is CASSLGLNPNTGELFF.

The chain has TRBV7-6 and TRBJ2-5; D may be TRBD1 (5 bases). The V end lost 5 bases, the J end lost 3 bases, and 10 bases lay between the germline ends. Germline CDR1 reads SGHVS; CDR2 reads FNYEAQ. The CDR3 has 13 amino acids. The CDR3 loop reads CASSPHRKETQYF. The CDR3 DNA follows: TGTGCCAGCAGCCCGCACAGGAAAGAGACCCAGTACTTC. Combining the CDR3 with reference TRBV7-6 and TRBJ2-5 gives the whole variable domain GAGVSQSPRYKVTKRGQDVALRCDPISGHVSLYWYRQALGQGPEFLTYFNYEAQQDKSGLPNDRFSAERPEGSISTLTIQRTEQRDSAMYRCASSPHRKETQYFGPGTRLLVL.

The chain uses TRBV29-1 and TRBJ1-4; no definite D call. The CDR3 is 10 residues long. V lost 6 bases and J 8 bases, leaving 7 bases between the germline ends. Looked up from germline, CDR1 is SQVTM and CDR2 is ANQGSEA. The CDR3 loop reads CSVPGEKLFF. DNA for the CDR3: TGCAGCGTACCGGGGGAAAAACTGTTTTTT.

This chain connects TRBV2 to TRBJ1-4; the D gene is possibly TRBD1 (5 bases). Per germline, CDR1 SNHLY and CDR2 FYNNEI. With 8 bases removed from V and 4 bases from J, the gap between germline ends came to 14 bases. CDR3 length equals 14 residues. The chain's CDR3 is CASVNRQRNEKLFF. CDR3 sequence (DNA): TGTGCCAGCGTCAACCGACAGCGTAATGAAAAACTGTTTTTT.

The chain combines TRBV5-1 with TRBJ1-6; D is unclear. The CDR3 has 15 amino acids. CDR1 and CDR2 (germline): SGHRS, YFSETQ. V lost 4 bases and J lost 11, with 19 bases in between. The chain's CDR3 is CASSPTTGSRAPLHF. Written as DNA, the CDR3 is TGCGCCAGCAGCCCGACAACGGGGAGTCGGGCACCCCTCCACTTT.

This rearrangement joins TRBV6-1 to TRBJ2-1, with 8 bases identical to TRBD1. Germline trimming cut 5 bases from V and 8 bases from J; bases unmatched to any gene: 11. There are 15 residues in the CDR3. Germline CDR1 is MNHNS and CDR2 is SASEGT. CDR3 sequence: CASSSGTGGWDEQFF. The CDR3 nucleotides are TGTGCCAGCAGTTCCGGGACAGGAGGTTGGGATGAGCAGTTCTTC.

V is TRBV6-1 and J is TRBJ2-3; unclear D gene. This CDR3 spans 14 amino acids. Germline V gene sequence: CDR1 MNHNS, CDR2 SASEGT. Trimming shortened V by 6 bases and J by 3 bases, and 13 bases separated the two germline ends. CDR3 nucleotides: TGTGCCAGCAGCCCCTCGGGTCCGACAGATACGCAGTATTTT. Translated: CASSPSGPTDTQYF.

The chain is built from TRBV10-3 and TRBJ1-3, with D possibly being TRBD1 (5 bases). Germline V gene sequence: CDR1 ENHRY, CDR2 SYGVKD. The CDR3 length is 13 residues. The germline V and J ends were trimmed by 7 bases and 4 bases, with 11 bases remaining between them. The CDR3: CAIKQGPGNTIYF. The DNA for the CDR3 is TGTGCCATCAAGCAGGGTCCCGGAAACACCATATATTTT.

The chain has TRBV29-1 and TRBJ2-7, with D hard to call. Germline V gives CDR1 SQVTM, CDR2 ANQGSEA. This CDR3 spans 13 amino acids. The V gene lost 7 bases and the J gene lost 0 bases, with 13 bases spanning the gap. The CDR3 nucleotides read TGCAGCGGCTTTGACCAGGCCTCCTACGAGCAGTACTTC. As protein: CSGFDQASYEQYF.